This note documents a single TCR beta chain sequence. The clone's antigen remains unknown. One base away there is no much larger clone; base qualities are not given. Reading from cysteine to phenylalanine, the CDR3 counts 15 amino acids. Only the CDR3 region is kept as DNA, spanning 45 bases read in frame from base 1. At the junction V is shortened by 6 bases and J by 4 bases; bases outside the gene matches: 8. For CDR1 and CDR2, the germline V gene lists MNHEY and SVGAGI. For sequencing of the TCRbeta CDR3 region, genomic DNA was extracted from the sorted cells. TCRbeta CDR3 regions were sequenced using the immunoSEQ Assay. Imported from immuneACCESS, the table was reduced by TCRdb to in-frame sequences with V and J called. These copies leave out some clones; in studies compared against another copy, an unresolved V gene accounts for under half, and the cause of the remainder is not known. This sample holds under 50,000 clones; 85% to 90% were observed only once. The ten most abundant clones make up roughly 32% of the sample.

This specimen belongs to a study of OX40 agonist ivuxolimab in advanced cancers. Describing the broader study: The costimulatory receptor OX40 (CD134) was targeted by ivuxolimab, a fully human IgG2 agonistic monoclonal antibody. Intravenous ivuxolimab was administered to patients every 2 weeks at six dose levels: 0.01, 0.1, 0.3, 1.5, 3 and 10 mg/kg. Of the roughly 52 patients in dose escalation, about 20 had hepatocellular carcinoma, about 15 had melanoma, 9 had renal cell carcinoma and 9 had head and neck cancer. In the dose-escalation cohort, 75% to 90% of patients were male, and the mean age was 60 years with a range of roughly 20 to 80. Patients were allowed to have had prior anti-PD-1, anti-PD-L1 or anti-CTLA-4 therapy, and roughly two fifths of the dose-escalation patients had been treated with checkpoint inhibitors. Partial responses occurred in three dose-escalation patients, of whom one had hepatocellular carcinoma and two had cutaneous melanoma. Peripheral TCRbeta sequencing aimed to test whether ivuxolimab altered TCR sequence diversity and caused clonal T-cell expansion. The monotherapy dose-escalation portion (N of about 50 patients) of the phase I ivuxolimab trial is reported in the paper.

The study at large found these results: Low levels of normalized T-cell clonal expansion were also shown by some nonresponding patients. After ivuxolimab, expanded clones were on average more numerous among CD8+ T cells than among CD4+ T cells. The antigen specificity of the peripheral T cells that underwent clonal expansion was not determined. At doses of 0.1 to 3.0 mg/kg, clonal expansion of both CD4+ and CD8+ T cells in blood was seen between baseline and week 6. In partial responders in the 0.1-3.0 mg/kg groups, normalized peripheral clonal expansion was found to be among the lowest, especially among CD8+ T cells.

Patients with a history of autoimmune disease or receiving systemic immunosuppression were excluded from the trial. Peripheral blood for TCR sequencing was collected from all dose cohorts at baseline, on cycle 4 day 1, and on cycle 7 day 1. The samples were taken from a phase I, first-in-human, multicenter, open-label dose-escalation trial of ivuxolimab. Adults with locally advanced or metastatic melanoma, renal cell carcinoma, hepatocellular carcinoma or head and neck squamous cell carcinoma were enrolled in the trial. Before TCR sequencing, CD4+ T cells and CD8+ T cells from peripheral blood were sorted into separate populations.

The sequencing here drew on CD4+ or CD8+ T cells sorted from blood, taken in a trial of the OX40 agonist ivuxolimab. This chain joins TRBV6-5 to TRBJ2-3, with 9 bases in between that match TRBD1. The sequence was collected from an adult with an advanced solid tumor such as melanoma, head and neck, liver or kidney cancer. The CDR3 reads CASRETHRGPDTQYF. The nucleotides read TGTGCCAGCAGGGAAACTCACAGGGGGCCAGATACGCAGTATTTT.